The 30 T cell receptor beta chains below all came from one sample that was sequenced in a study of cytomegalovirus exposure and HLA in healthy donors. Primers: 60 Vbeta forward and 13 Jbeta reverse. Assay used: immunoSEQ multiplex PCR; TCRdb lists only in-frame clones, some missing. The table has 90,000 to 130,000 clones, over 65% seen once. Sequencing was performed on PBMCs. These receptors came from a woman aged 25 to 39 in good health and CMV-seronegative.

The genes are TRBV7-2 and TRBJ1-2; D remains unclear. The germline V gene encodes CDR1 SGHTA and CDR2 FQGNSA. This CDR3 is built from 12 residues. V was pared by 5 bases and J by 4 bases, with 8 bases between. CDR3 region: CASSTTAYGYTF. CDR3 in DNA: TGTGCCAGCAGCACCACAGCCTATGGCTACACCTTC.

This rearrangement joins TRBV28 to TRBJ1-1; TRBD1 aligns across 9 bases. The CDR3 is 15 amino acids. The junction had 12 bases not matched to a gene; V was cut back by 4 bases and J by 9 bases. The germline V gene has CDR1 MDHEN and CDR2 SYDVKM. The CDR3 loop reads CASSSVTGGVYKAFF. The CDR3 DNA reads TGTGCCAGCAGTTCCGTCACAGGGGGCGTTTATAAAGCTTTCTTT.

The count of this clone is one. This chain uses TRBV27 with TRBJ1-2, with 8 bases fitting TRBD1. V lost 4 bases to trimming and J lost 8 bases; unmatched junction nucleotides: 6. CDR3 length: 13 residues. Germline lookup yields CDR1 MNHEY and CDR2 SMNVEV (reference sequence). The CDR3 DNA is TGTGCCAGCAGTTCCGGACAGGGTCGGGGCTACACCTTC. Translated: CASSSGQGRGYTF.

V and J are TRBV25-1 and TRBJ1-6; a possible D gene is TRBD1 (6 bases). In germline, CDR1 is MGHDK, CDR2 SYGVNS. This CDR3 spans 15 amino acids. The germline V and J ends were trimmed by 3 bases and 6 bases, with 12 bases remaining between them. The CDR3 is CASSDVGTLNSPLHF. The CDR3 DNA reads as TGTGCCAGCAGTGATGTCGGGACACTTAATTCACCCCTCCACTTT.

The V and J genes are TRBV7-2 and TRBJ1-2; 9 bases match TRBD1. CDR3 length: 15 residues. Trimming at V came to 5 bases and at J to 13 bases, leaving 17 bases not matched to a gene. CDR1 SGHTA and CDR2 FQGNSA come from the germline V gene. CDR3 region: CASSLSYRDRDVSTF. For the CDR3, the DNA is TGTGCCAGCAGCCTGAGTTACCGGGACAGGGATGTCTCCACCTTC.

V gene TRBV5-1 combines with J gene TRBJ2-7, with D tentatively TRBD1 (6 bases). There are 14 residues in the CDR3. V gave up 0 bases and J gave up 7 bases, with 14 bases separating them. The germline gives CDR1 SGHRS, CDR2 YFSETQ. The CDR3 spells CASSLVVGAREQYF. Here the CDR3 DNA reads TGCGCCAGCAGCTTGGTAGTGGGGGCGAGAGAGCAGTACTTC. Full variable domain (rest looked up from reference TRBV5-1 and TRBJ2-7): KAGVTQTPRYLIKTRGQQVTLSCSPISGHRSVSWYQQTPGQGLQFLFEYFSETQRNKGNFPGRFSGRQFSNSRSEMNVSTLELGDSALYLCASSLVVGAREQYFGPGTRLTVT.

The V gene is TRBV28, the J gene TRBJ2-3; TRBD2 matches 13 bases. The CDR3 loop spans 15 amino acids. After removal of 7 bases from V and 8 bases from J, the junction contained 9 bases not matched to a gene. Germline V gene lookup returns CDR1 MDHEN and CDR2 SYDVKM. CDR3 region: CASTAGLAGVFTQYF. CDR3 bases: TGTGCCAGCACTGCCGGACTAGCGGGAGTTTTTACGCAGTATTTT.

A few counts support this clone. This chain joins TRBV11-2 and TRBJ2-7, with D tentatively TRBD2 (6 bases). Trimming shortened V by 3 bases and J by 2 bases, and 11 bases separated the two germline ends. Germline loops: CDR1 SGHAT, CDR2 FQNNGV. The CDR3 totals 14 residues. CDR3 sequence (DNA): TGTGCCAGCAGCTTGCACGGAGGGCCCTACGAGCAGTACTTC. Amino acids: CASSLHGGPYEQYF.

The rearrangement uses TRBV27 and TRBJ2-1, with a tentative D call TRBD2 (5 bases). The CDR3 loop spans 13 amino acids. Germline loops: CDR1 MNHEY, CDR2 SMNVEV (reference sequence). V was pared by 7 bases and J by 3 bases, with 10 bases between. CDR3 residues: CASIPEGYNEQFF. The CDR3 bases are TGTGCCAGCATCCCAGAGGGCTACAATGAGCAGTTCTTC.

The rearrangement links TRBV7-2 to TRBJ1-4, with 7 bases fitting TRBD1. The V gene end was trimmed by 1 base and the J gene end by 8 bases; junction bases not matched to a gene: 7. The germline gives CDR1 SGHTA, CDR2 FQGNSA. This CDR3 has 15 residues. The chain's CDR3 is CASSLVTGAIEKLFF. As DNA, the CDR3 is TGTGCCAGCAGCTTAGTAACAGGGGCTATAGAAAAACTGTTTTTT.

The chain joins TRBV7-9 to TRBJ1-2; the D gene is possibly TRBD1 (6 bases). In germline, CDR1 is SEHNR, CDR2 FQNEAQ (reference sequence). The CDR3 is made up of 13 amino acids. Trimming removed 3 bases from V and 3 bases from J, with 8 bases in between. The CDR3 DNA follows: TGTGCCAGCAGCTTCGAGGGGGACTATGGCTACACCTTC. Translating gives CASSFEGDYGYTF.

V and J are TRBV28 and TRBJ2-1; D is perhaps TRBD1 (7 bases). The germline V gene has CDR1 MDHEN and CDR2 SYDVKM. V lost 3 bases and J 2 bases, leaving 14 bases between the germline ends. The CDR3 runs to 16 residues. The CDR3 nucleotides read TGTGCCAGCAGTTTCCCCTCAGGGGGGACCTACAATGAGCAGTTCTTC. Its protein is CASSFPSGGTYNEQFF.

The J gene is TRBJ2-2, the V gene TRBV4-3; D may be TRBD2 (5 bases). V lost 0 bases, J lost 4 bases, and 12 bases lay in between. This CDR3 comprises 16 residues. Germline V gene lookup returns CDR1 LGHNA and CDR2 YSLEER. The CDR3 here is CASSQEGRRATGELFF. CDR3 DNA sequence: TGCGCCAGCAGCCAAGAGGGGAGAAGGGCCACCGGGGAGCTGTTTTTT.

The V call is TRBV6-4, the J call TRBJ2-1, with TRBD2 identical over 12 bases. The CDR3 runs to 15 residues. The V and J ends lost 4 bases and 10 bases, in that order; junction bases with no gene match: 8. In germline, CDR1 is MRHNA, CDR2 SNTAGT. In DNA, the CDR3 is TGTGCCAGCAGTGTCGAGGGACTAGCGGGTGGCGAGCAGTTCTTC. Its translation is CASSVEGLAGGEQFF.

V and J are TRBV7-9 and TRBJ1-5, with a tentative D call TRBD1 (5 bases). The germline V gene encodes CDR1 SEHNR and CDR2 FQNEAQ (reference sequence). V was cut by 3 bases and J by 1 base, with 7 bases left in between. CDR3 length equals 14 residues. In DNA form, the CDR3 reads TGTGCCAGCAGCTTTGCAGGGAGCAATCAGCCCCAGCATTTT. This codes for CASSFAGSNQPQHF.

The V and J genes are TRBV9 and TRBJ2-2; possibly TRBD2 for D (5 bases). Trimming removed 9 bases from V and 0 bases from J, with 12 bases in between. Germline V CDR1 and CDR2: SGDLS, YYNGEE. The CDR3 contains 14 residues. The CDR3 here is CATRETANTGELFF. The DNA of the CDR3 is TGTGCCACCCGGGAAACAGCGAACACCGGGGAGCTGTTTTTT.

The chain combines TRBV23-1 with TRBJ1-5; D is unresolved. TRBV23-1 is filed as an ORF, its function uncertain. The CDR3 totals 14 residues. The V end lost 11 bases, the J end lost 7 bases, and 21 bases lay between the germline ends. The CDR3 sequence: CADKRGLAVQPQHF. The CDR3 DNA reads as TGCGCCGACAAGCGGGGTCTCGCAGTCCAGCCCCAGCATTTT.

There are a few counts of this clone. The rearrangement links TRBV15 to TRBJ2-7; 9 bases agree with TRBD2. After removal of 1 base from V and 3 bases from J, the junction contained 10 bases not matched to a gene. This CDR3 spans 17 amino acids. In germline, CDR1 is LNHNV, CDR2 YYDKDF (reference sequence). CDR3 amino acids: CATSRGLLTSGFYEQYF. In DNA, the CDR3 is TGTGCCACCAGCAGAGGGTTATTAACTAGCGGGTTCTACGAGCAGTACTTC.

The chain is built from TRBV19 and TRBJ1-2; D is possibly TRBD1 (5 bases). The length of the CDR3 is 14 residues. Germline lookup yields CDR1 LNHDA and CDR2 SQIVND (reference sequence). The V and J ends lost 5 bases and 2 bases respectively, with 12 bases between them. Written as DNA, the CDR3 is TGTGCCAGTAGTGGGTTGGACAAAAACTATGGCTACACCTTC. Its translation: CASSGLDKNYGYTF.

The CDR3 DNA reads as TGTGCCAGCAGTGCCATTTGGGAGTTGAACACTGAAGCTTTCTTT. This codes for CASSAIWELNTEAFF. The chain employs TRBV25-1 and TRBJ1-1; D uncertain. V gave up 4 bases and J gave up 0 bases, with 12 bases separating them. Germline CDR1 MGHDK, CDR2 SYGVNS. This CDR3 is 15 amino acids long.

V usage is TRBV2 and J usage is TRBJ1-1, with a tentative D call TRBD1 (6 bases). Germline CDR1 reads SNHLY; CDR2 reads FYNNEI. V lost 6 bases and J lost 6, with 11 bases in between. The CDR3 is made up of 12 amino acids. CDR3 coding DNA: TGTGCCAGCAGGGAAAACAGGGCTGAAGCTTTCTTT. Translation: CASRENRAEAFF.

This clone was detected once. This chain connects TRBV6-5 to TRBJ1-1; maybe TRBD1 (5 bases). V dropped 10 bases and J dropped 1 base, with 13 bases sitting between them. The CDR3 runs to 13 residues. Germline values: CDR1 MNHEY, CDR2 SVGAGI. The CDR3 here is CATYRGSNTEAFF. The CDR3 DNA is TGTGCCACCTACCGGGGGTCGAACACTGAAGCTTTCTTT.

V usage is TRBV4-1 and J usage is TRBJ2-7, with 9 nucleotides matching TRBD1. Germline trimming cut 3 bases from V and 6 bases from J; bases unmatched to any gene: 3. CDR1 is MGHRA, CDR2 YSYEKL, per germline. This CDR3 is 13 amino acids long. For the CDR3, the DNA is TGCGCCAGCAGCCACGGACAGGGGAGCGAGCAGTACTTC. Amino acids: CASSHGQGSEQYF.

The rearrangement uses TRBV4-2 and TRBJ2-7, with 10 bases aligning to TRBD2. The trim removed 0 bases at V and 0 bases at J, leaving 14 bases unmatched. This CDR3 has 20 amino acids. Germline lookup yields CDR1 LGHNA and CDR2 YNFKEQ. As DNA, the CDR3 is TGTGCCAGCAGCCAAGATGGAATAGAGACTAGCGGGTCGAGCTCCTACGAGCAGTACTTC. It is translated as CASSQDGIETSGSSSYEQYF.

The V and J genes are TRBV4-3 and TRBJ2-7, with 7 bases identical to TRBD2. This CDR3 is 16 amino acids long. Germline values: CDR1 LGHNA, CDR2 YSLEER. J lost 7 bases, V lost 0 bases, and 12 bases had no gene match. The CDR3 is CASSQEVAGPGGEQYF. The CDR3 region has the DNA TGCGCCAGCAGCCAAGAGGTTGCGGGGCCCGGGGGGGAGCAGTACTTC.

This CDR3 reads CASSWGQGGEQFF. DNA for the CDR3: TGTGCCAGCAGCTGGGGACAGGGCGGTGAGCAGTTCTTC. The chain recombines TRBV11-2 with TRBJ2-1; 9 bases line up with TRBD1. Unmatched junction bases numbered 4, after V lost 4 bases and J lost 9 bases. Germline loops: CDR1 SGHAT, CDR2 FQNNGV. The CDR3 length is 13 residues.

V is TRBV7-9 and J is TRBJ2-3, with D possibly being TRBD1 (6 bases). Germline V gene sequence: CDR1 SEHNR, CDR2 FQNEAQ (reference sequence). Trimming shortened V by 0 bases and J by 4 bases, and 8 bases separated the two germline ends. This CDR3 spans 14 amino acids. DNA of the CDR3: TGTGCCAGCAGCTTAGCACAGGGACCAGATACGCAGTATTTT. It translates to CASSLAQGPDTQYF.

The chain employs TRBV2 and TRBJ1-5, with D tentatively TRBD1 (5 bases). CDR1 and CDR2 from the germline V gene are SNHLY and FYNNEI. The CDR3 loop spans 14 amino acids. The germline V and J ends were trimmed by 6 bases and 3 bases, with 12 bases remaining between them. CDR3 sequence: CASSADSYNQPQHF. In DNA form, the CDR3 reads TGTGCCAGCAGCGCCGACAGCTACAATCAGCCCCAGCATTTT.

The chain uses TRBV7-8 and TRBJ2-7; the match to TRBD1 covers 10 bases. With V trimmed by 3 bases and J by 5 bases, 7 bases remained unmatched. Germline CDR1 and CDR2: SGHVS and FQNEAQ. The CDR3 sequence is 15 residues long. The CDR3 is CASSFLDRGRDEQYF. In nucleotides, the CDR3 is TGTGCCAGCAGCTTTCTCGACAGGGGGCGAGACGAGCAGTACTTC.

The gene calls are TRBV7-9 and TRBJ2-2; tentatively, D is TRBD1 (6 bases). Trimming removed 3 bases from V and 7 bases from J, with 12 bases in between. The CDR3 spans 14 residues. From germline, CDR1 is SEHNR and CDR2 FQNEAQ (reference sequence). For the CDR3, the DNA is TGTGCCAGCAGCTTTTTACAGGGCGGCGGGGAGCTGTTTTTT. Its protein product is CASSFLQGGGELFF.